This TCR beta chain was obtained from a study of CD8 T cells in Susac syndrome. Random-hexamer reverse transcription was applied to 0.5 to 1 ug RNA. Across 54 Vbeta and 13 Jbeta, immunoSEQ multiplex PCR amplified TCR beta CDR3. Each CDR3 protein gets one entry after TCRdb re-called the immunoSEQ multiplex PCR reads with MiXCR. The sample consists of about 150,000 distinct CDR3 sequences, approximately 90% of them appearing once. The CDR3 contains 15 residues. Looked up from germline, CDR1 is MNHNS and CDR2 is SASEGT. The V gene lost 1 base and the J gene lost 2 bases, with 12 bases spanning the gap. TCR beta sequencing was performed on blood CD8+ and CD4+ T cells. Controls matched for sex and age were healthy donors. TEMRA cells underwent FACS enrichment and CD8+ and CD4+ T cells underwent negative isolation.

Sequenced input: CD4+ T cells from PBMCs. The sequence was obtained from a human donor in good health. The V gene is TRBV6-1, the J gene TRBJ2-7; no reliable D call. The CDR3 region is CASSEVGVAAYEQYF. The CDR3, as DNA: TGTGCCAGCAGTGAAGTTGGAGTAGCAGCCTACGAGCAGTACTTC.